One sample yielded the 23 T cell receptor beta chains listed below, sequenced in a study of shared clonotypes between healthy human individuals. Here immunoSEQ multiplex PCR was the method, and the copy in TCRdb shows in-frame clones only, minus some. The data show 2 million to 3 million clones, with 93% seen just once and 0.35% to 0.45% held by the top ten. The sequencing input was naive CD4+ T cells from PBMCs. Subset denoted: CD45RA+ positively selected. The origin of the receptors is a young man in good health. Some clones in this sample may be carry-over from other donors' samples.

V is TRBV27 and J is TRBJ1-2; 10 bases align to TRBD1. Germline CDR1 MNHEY, CDR2 SMNVEV (reference sequence). The CDR3 extends over 14 amino acids. The V gene end was trimmed by 5 bases and the J gene end by 4 bases; junction bases not matched to a gene: 4. The CDR3 here is CASSPRDRGYGYTF. The CDR3 DNA reads as TGTGCCAGCAGTCCCCGGGACAGGGGCTATGGCTACACCTTC.

The chain carries TRBV10-3 and TRBJ2-7, with D possibly matching TRBD1 (6 bases). Per germline, CDR1 ENHRY and CDR2 SYGVKD. The CDR3 totals 15 residues. The V end lost 2 bases, the J end lost 3 bases, and 14 bases lay between the germline ends. CDR3 bases: TGTGCCATCAGTGAGCCCCGGGACACCCACTACGAGCAGTACTTC. The encoded protein is CAISEPRDTHYEQYF.

This chain links TRBV5-1 with TRBJ2-7; 7 nucleotides line up with TRBD2. This CDR3 region has 14 residues. Germline loops: CDR1 SGHRS, CDR2 YFSETQ. With V trimmed by 3 bases and J by 6 bases, 9 bases remained unmatched. The CDR3 protein is CASSSGLVVGEQYF. DNA for the CDR3: TGCGCCAGCAGCTCCGGACTAGTGGTCGGCGAGCAGTACTTC.

This clone was observed once. Here the CDR3 DNA reads TGTGCCAGCAGTGGAGCACAGGGGGCAACTTTCTATGGCTACACCTTC. Protein: CASSGAQGATFYGYTF. The chain recombines TRBV6-1 with TRBJ1-2; TRBD1 aligns across 9 bases. J gave up 4 bases and V 4 bases, and 10 bases lay outside the gene matches. This CDR3 is built from 16 residues. Germline V lookup: CDR1 MNHNS, CDR2 SASEGT.

The CDR3 region is CASVGLAPYNEQFF. The CDR3 DNA reads as TGTGCCTCTGTGGGACTAGCGCCCTACAATGAGCAGTTCTTC. The genes are TRBV2 and TRBJ2-1; 10 nucleotides match TRBD2. Per the germline V gene, CDR1 is SNHLY and CDR2 is FYNNEI. J lost 2 bases, V lost 11 bases, and 6 bases had no gene match. The CDR3 has 14 residues.

The chain is built from TRBV18 and TRBJ2-7; D might be TRBD1 (6 bases). Germline V lookup: CDR1 KGHSH, CDR2 LQKENI. The CDR3 extends over 14 amino acids. V was shortened by 2 bases and J by 6 bases, with 14 bases between the two germline ends. CDR3 sequence reads: CASSPGTRIREQYF. CDR3 DNA: TGTGCCAGCTCACCAGGGACAAGGATACGCGAGCAGTACTTC.

This chain connects TRBV5-4 to TRBJ1-4; a weak D match, TRBD1 (6 bases). The CDR3 length is 16 residues. Trimming left V 4 bases short and J 3 bases short, with 16 bases between. Germline values: CDR1 SGHNT, CDR2 YYREEE (reference sequence). The DNA for the CDR3 is TGTGCCAGCAGCCGTGCTGAGGAGGGGGCTAATGAAAAACTGTTTTTT. The encoded protein is CASSRAEEGANEKLFF.

This clone was counted a few times. The chain carries TRBV13 and TRBJ1-2; no firm D call. Trimming removed 5 bases at V and 4 bases at J, with 11 bases between. The CDR3 covers 13 residues. Germline CDR1 and CDR2: PRHDT and FYEKMQ (reference sequence). Here the CDR3 reads CASSTQAFYGYTF. The DNA of the CDR3 is TGTGCCAGCAGCACCCAGGCCTTCTATGGCTACACCTTC.

The CDR3 nucleotides are TGTGCCAGCAGCGCCGATGTGGGGGATACGCAGTATTTT. Its translation is CASSADVGDTQYF. The genes are TRBV6-1 and TRBJ2-3; the D is unclear. Germline CDR1 MNHNS, CDR2 SASEGT. The CDR3 runs to 13 residues. The ends were cut back, 6 bases at V and 6 bases at J, with 13 bases in the middle.

The chain uses TRBV28 and TRBJ1-2; D remains unclear. This CDR3 is built from 13 residues. V was clipped by 1 base and J by 7 bases, with 10 bases between them. In germline, CDR1 is MDHEN, CDR2 SYDVKM. The CDR3 DNA reads as TGTGCCAGCAGTTTATACACAGATTCTGGCTACACCTTC. Protein product: CASSLYTDSGYTF.

The chain carries TRBV10-2 and TRBJ2-1; D is unresolved. Trimming left V 2 bases short and J 4 bases short, with 6 bases between. This CDR3 is built from 13 residues. Germline CDR1 reads WSHSY; CDR2 reads SAAADI. This chain's CDR3 is CASSEDWYNEQFF. CDR3 nucleotides: TGCGCCAGCAGTGAGGATTGGTACAATGAGCAGTTCTTC.

The genes are TRBV29-1 and TRBJ1-2; possibly TRBD1 for D (5 bases). The CDR3 consists of 13 residues. Trimming stripped 7 bases from V and 4 bases from J, with 16 bases between. Per the germline V gene, CDR1 is SQVTM and CDR2 is ANQGSEA. CDR3 amino acids: CSATGTGPYGYTF. In DNA, the CDR3 is TGCAGCGCCACCGGGACGGGACCCTATGGCTACACCTTC.

The genes are TRBV28 and TRBJ1-3, with D possibly being TRBD1 (5 bases). CDR1 is MDHEN and CDR2 is SYDVKM in the germline V gene. This CDR3 has 15 amino acids. V shed 7 bases and J shed 4 bases, with 17 bases lying between them. Here the CDR3 reads CASTSQGPRGNTIYF. CDR3 in DNA: TGTGCCAGCACCTCGCAGGGACCGAGAGGAAACACCATATATTTT.

The V gene is TRBV5-4, the J gene TRBJ1-2; TRBD1 is a possible D gene (5 bases). Looked up from germline, CDR1 is SGHNT and CDR2 is YYREEE (reference sequence). Trimming left V 4 bases short and J 2 bases short, with 12 bases between. This CDR3 spans 14 amino acids. CDR3 bases: TGTGCCAGCAGCCCCTACCAGGGCAACTATGGCTACACCTTC. Translated, it gives CASSPYQGNYGYTF.

V is TRBV7-9 and J is TRBJ2-7; D not resolved. V was pared by 5 bases and J by 6 bases, with 17 bases between. CDR1 is SEHNR, CDR2 FQNEAQ, per germline (reference sequence). This CDR3 has 14 residues. CDR3 sequence (DNA): TGTGCCAGCAGCCCAGACACCCACCTAGGCGAGCAGTACTTC. Protein product: CASSPDTHLGEQYF.

The chain employs TRBV5-1 and TRBJ1-2; D remains unclear. Trimming took 0 bases from V and 7 from J, leaving 7 bases between them. The CDR3 has 12 amino acids. CDR1 is SGHRS and CDR2 is YFSETQ in the germline V gene. CDR3 sequence (DNA): TGCGCCAGCAGCTTGGACGGGAGTGGCTACACCTTC. It translates to CASSLDGSGYTF.

The chain has TRBV14 and TRBJ2-5, with D hard to call. The CDR3 consists of 14 residues. Germline V gives CDR1 SGHDN, CDR2 FVKESK. V was pared by 1 base and J by 1 base, with 7 bases between. CDR3 protein: CASSQVYSQETQYF. CDR3 sequence (DNA): TGTGCCAGCAGCCAAGTTTACAGCCAAGAGACCCAGTACTTC.

This chain connects TRBV18 to TRBJ2-5; TRBD2 might be the D (6 bases). There are 15 residues in the CDR3. Germline V CDR1 and CDR2: KGHSH, LQKENI. Trimming removed 2 bases at V and 4 bases at J, with 14 bases between. The CDR3 nucleotides read TGTGCCAGCTCACCAGTCCCGGGAGTAAGAGAGACCCAGTACTTC. It is translated as CASSPVPGVRETQYF.

Written as DNA, the CDR3 is TGCGCCAGCAGCTTATTAGACAGCATAAACACTGAAGCTTTCTTT. This sequence encodes CASSLLDSINTEAFF. The chain recombines TRBV5-1 with TRBJ1-1; TRBD1 might be the D (5 bases). Germline lookup yields CDR1 SGHRS and CDR2 YFSETQ. The length of the CDR3 is 15 residues. V shed 2 bases and J shed 2 bases, with 13 bases lying between them. Together with reference TRBV5-1 and TRBJ1-1, the CDR3 gives the full variable domain: KAGVTQTPRYLIKTRGQQVTLSCSPISGHRSVSWYQQTPGQGLQFLFEYFSETQRNKGNFPGRFSGRQFSNSRSEMNVSTLELGDSALYLCASSLLDSINTEAFFGQGTRLTVV.

This chain connects TRBV18 to TRBJ2-2; D gene uncertain. This CDR3 has 15 amino acids. Germline V gives CDR1 KGHSH, CDR2 LQKENI. Deletions cut 2 bases from V and 6 bases from J, with 13 bases between. The CDR3 DNA reads TGTGCCAGCTCACCATTTTCAAGTGTCTCCGGGGAGCTGTTTTTT. Protein: CASSPFSSVSGELFF. The full variable domain, completed using reference TRBV18 and TRBJ2-2, is NAGVMQNPRHLVRRRGQEARLRCSPMKGHSHVYWYRQLPEEGLKFMVYLQKENIIDESGMPKERFSAEFPKEGPSILRIQQVVRGDSAAYFCASSPFSSVSGELFFGEGSRLTVL.

The rearrangement links TRBV15 to TRBJ1-2, with 8 bases aligning to TRBD1. Per germline, CDR1 LNHNV and CDR2 YYDKDF (reference sequence). With 3 bases clipped from V and 8 bases from J, the junction kept 14 bases outside the gene matches. CDR3 size: 16 residues. The CDR3 nucleotides are TGTGCCACCAGCAGCGCTAGAGTGAAGACAGGGGAGGGCTACACCTTC. Protein: CATSSARVKTGEGYTF.

The rearrangement joins TRBV28 to TRBJ2-5; a weak D match, TRBD1 (5 bases). Germline CDR1 MDHEN, CDR2 SYDVKM. CDR3 length: 12 amino acids. V lost 8 bases to trimming and J lost 1 base, with 8 bases between them. CDR3 sequence (DNA): TGTGCCAGCCGCAGGGTCCAAGAGACCCAGTACTTC. It yields the protein CASRRVQETQYF.

Here the CDR3 DNA reads TGTGCCAGCAGTGGGGGGACAGGGAGGGCCCAGTACTTC. Amino acid sequence: CASSGGTGRAQYF. The genes are TRBV2 and TRBJ2-5, with TRBD1 matching 9 bases. V trimming: 4 bases; J trimming: 9 bases; junction bases outside the gene matches: 6. Germline-derived CDR1 and CDR2 are SNHLY and FYNNEI. The CDR3 is made up of 13 amino acids.